This is a list of T cell receptor beta chains from one sample in a study of blood T cell repertoires in COVID-19. Profiled with immunoSEQ multiplex PCR; TCRdb holds only in-frame clones, not every one. This sample yields 120,000 to 150,000 clones, of which around nine tenths are seen a single time; 8.5% to 9.5% belongs to the top ten. The sample was peripheral blood. The receptors derive from a woman aged 45-65 years with active or convalescent COVID-19. CDR3s include the opening cysteine and the closing phenylalanine or tryptophan. The order of the fields is V gene, J gene, clone size, D gene, CDR3 DNA, CDR3 protein. A D gene is named only where the DNA matches it firmly. Expanded clones are given a class, and other clones once, few, many or no size at all.

v_gene: TRBV24-1; j_gene: TRBJ1-3; abundance: NA; d_gene: NA; CDR3nt: TGTGCCACCAGTGACCCCGATAGCCCAGCGGGAAACACCATATATTTT; CDR3aa: CATSDPDSPAGNTIYF
v_gene: TRBV2; j_gene: TRBJ1-2; abundance: NA; d_gene: TRBD1; CDR3nt: TGTGCCAGCAGCCCGACAGGGAGCAGGGGCTACACCTTC; CDR3aa: CASSPTGSRGYTF
v_gene: TRBV5-1; j_gene: TRBJ1-1; abundance: NA; d_gene: NA; CDR3nt: TGCGCCAGCAGCTTGGTCGGGACTGAAGCTTTCTTT; CDR3aa: CASSLVGTEAFF
v_gene: TRBV6-5; j_gene: TRBJ2-7; abundance: NA; d_gene: NA; CDR3nt: TGTGCCAGCAGTCCAGGGGACGCAACCTACGAGCAGTACTTC; CDR3aa: CASSPGDATYEQYF
v_gene: TRBV11-2; j_gene: TRBJ1-4; abundance: once; d_gene: NA; CDR3nt: TGTGCCAGCAGCTATATGCTAACAGGGTCTAATGAAAAACTGTTTTTT; CDR3aa: CASSYMLTGSNEKLFF
v_gene: TRBV2; j_gene: TRBJ2-5; abundance: NA; d_gene: TRBD1; CDR3nt: TGTGCCAGCAGTGGGGACAGCCAAGAGACCCAGTACTTC; CDR3aa: CASSGDSQETQYF
v_gene: TRBV5-4; j_gene: TRBJ1-3; abundance: once; d_gene: TRBD1; CDR3nt: TGTGCCAGCAGCTTGCCGGACAGGGCAAACACCATATATTTT; CDR3aa: CASSLPDRANTIYF
v_gene: TRBV6-5; j_gene: TRBJ1-2; abundance: NA; d_gene: NA; CDR3nt: TGTGCCAGCAGTTACTCGACAGACCTCTATGGCTACACCTTC; CDR3aa: CASSYSTDLYGYTF
v_gene: TRBV29-1; j_gene: TRBJ1-4; abundance: NA; d_gene: TRBD1; CDR3nt: TGCAGCGTCGGACAGGCCCCTAATGAAAAACTGTTTTTT; CDR3aa: CSVGQAPNEKLFF
v_gene: TRBV19; j_gene: TRBJ1-3; abundance: NA; d_gene: NA; CDR3nt: TGTGCCAGTAGTATATCGGCGACTTCTGGAAACACCATATATTTT; CDR3aa: CASSISATSGNTIYF
v_gene: TRBV10-3; j_gene: TRBJ2-7; abundance: NA; d_gene: TRBD2; CDR3nt: TGTGCCATCAGGTTAGCGGGGGGGCCCGACTACGAGCAGTACTTC; CDR3aa: CAIRLAGGPDYEQYF
v_gene: TRBV5-1; j_gene: TRBJ2-7; abundance: NA; d_gene: TRBD2; CDR3nt: TGCGCCAGCAGCTTGGAGGTAGCGGGAAGCTACGAGCAGTACTTC; CDR3aa: CASSLEVAGSYEQYF
v_gene: TRBV10-3; j_gene: TRBJ2-2; abundance: NA; d_gene: NA; CDR3nt: TGTGCCATCAGTGAGGCGGAGACCGGGGAGCTGTTTTTT; CDR3aa: CAISEAETGELFF